A selection of T cell receptor beta chains follows, all from one sample in a study of blood T cell repertoires in COVID-19. Sequenced by immunoSEQ multiplex PCR; TCRdb stores in-frame clones only, minus some. The table records about 79,000 clones, around 89% of them present only once. The sequencing sample was made of peripheral blood. These receptors were obtained from a man between 65 and 79 years old with active or convalescent COVID-19. CDR3s include the opening cysteine and the closing phenylalanine or tryptophan. The D gene is left open where the match is weak. Clone size is not always given. Where it is, it says once, few, many or a class for expanded clones.

.,TRBJ1-1,TRBV6-4,.,TGTGCCAGCAGCCCAGGCGCGGGGAACACTGAAGCTTTCTTT,CASSPGAGNTEAFF
.,TRBJ1-5,TRBV30,TRBD1,TGTGCCTGGAGCGGGACAGGCAATCAGCCCCAGCATTTT,CAWSGTGNQPQHF
.,TRBJ1-2,TRBV15,.,TGTGCCACCAGCAGATCAGGGACTCTTGATGGCTACACCTTC,CATSRSGTLDGYTF
few,TRBJ1-1,TRBV5-1,TRBD1,TGCGCCAGCAGCGGCGGTGACAGGGGAAACACTGAAGCTTTCTTT,CASSGGDRGNTEAFF
.,TRBJ1-2,TRBV24-1,.,TGTGCCACCAGTGATTCCGACAGGAACTATGGCTACACCTTC,CATSDSDRNYGYTF
.,TRBJ1-3,TRBV30,.,TGTGCCTGGAGTGTGAGCGGAAACACCATATATTTT,CAWSVSGNTIYF
.,TRBJ1-5,TRBV30,.,TGTGCCTGGAGTGTACAGGCAGATCAGCCCCAGCATTTT,CAWSVQADQPQHF
.,TRBJ2-5,TRBV6-5,.,TGTGCCAGCACCCCCCAGAGCAGGTCTAAGGAGACCCAGTACTTC,CASTPQSRSKETQYF
.,TRBJ2-7,TRBV6-5,.,TGTGCCAGCAGTCCGACTAAGACGAAGCAGTACTTC,CASSPTKTKQYF
.,TRBJ1-5,TRBV6-5,TRBD1,TGTGCCAGCAGCGGGACAGTAAATCAGCCCCAGCATTTT,CASSGTVNQPQHF
.,TRBJ1-5,TRBV5-6,TRBD1,TGTGCCAGCAGCGGACAGGGGGGAAATCAGCCCCAGCATTTT,CASSGQGGNQPQHF
.,TRBJ2-1,TRBV9,.,TGTGCCAGCAGCGAGGTGGGGAGCTCCTACAATGAGCAGTTCTTC,CASSEVGSSYNEQFF
.,TRBJ2-1,TRBV27,TRBD2,TGTGCCAGCAGTTTATCCGGGACTAGGGTTGAGTTCTTC,CASSLSGTRVEFF
.,TRBJ1-1,TRBV2,.,TGTGCCAGCTCTATGAACACTGAAGCTTTCTTT,CASSMNTEAFF
.,TRBJ2-5,TRBV18,TRBD2,TGTGCCAGCTCACCAGTTACGGGAGGGCGTGAGACCCAGTACTTC,CASSPVTGGRETQYF
.,TRBJ1-1,TRBV15,TRBD1,TGTGCCACCAGCTCACAGGGGAGGTTTGAAGCTTTCTTT,CATSSQGRFEAFF
.,TRBJ1-5,TRBV27,.,TGTGCCAGCAGTTCGGTATCAGGGGTTCATAGCAATCAGCCCCAGCATTTT,CASSSVSGVHSNQPQHF